This TCR beta chain was documented in a study of Ad26.COV2.S vaccination and SARS-CoV-2 variants. Treatment specified: roughly 18 received Ad26.COV2.S at low or high dose, single or two shots; five or six received placebo; per-sample allocation not given. Vaccine and placebo recipients were sampled on day 63 after the first injection. Profiled with immunoSEQ multiplex PCR; TCRdb holds only in-frame clones, not every one. The data hold about 400,000 clones, with roughly 80% observed a single time. Per germline, CDR1 KGHSH and CDR2 LQKENI. The CDR3 is 15 residues long. The germline V and J ends were trimmed by 0 bases and 2 bases, with 10 bases remaining between them.

The input for sequencing was peripheral blood, taken in a trial of Ad26.COV2.S vaccine versus placebo. The chain combines TRBV18 with TRBJ1-2, with a tentative D call TRBD1 (5 bases). This sequence originates from a person aged 18-65 years who received the Ad26.COV2.S COVID-19 vaccine or a placebo. CDR3 in DNA: TGTGCCAGCTCACCACCAGTGGGGCCCAACTATGGCTACACCTTC. As protein: CASSPPVGPNYGYTF.